This entry describes one T cell receptor beta chain. The data were obtained in a study of blood T cell repertoires in COVID-19. This CDR3 spans 14 amino acids. Germline CDR1 SGHRS, CDR2 YFSETQ. V dropped 4 bases and J dropped 3; count of bases not matched to a gene: 7. Assay: immunoSEQ multiplex PCR; the TCRdb copy retains only in-frame clones and omits some. The sample holds 400,000 or so clones, approximately 92% seen once. The rearrangement joins TRBV5-1 to TRBJ2-7; 7 positions agree with TRBD1. The TCR sequence derives from a man aged 25 to 45 who had recovered from COVID-19. The sequenced sample consisted of PBMCs or T cells enriched from blood (not recorded which). In nucleotides, the CDR3 is TGCGCCAGCAGCCTGCTAGGGACAGTCTACGAGCAGTACTTC. It is translated as CASSLLGTVYEQYF.